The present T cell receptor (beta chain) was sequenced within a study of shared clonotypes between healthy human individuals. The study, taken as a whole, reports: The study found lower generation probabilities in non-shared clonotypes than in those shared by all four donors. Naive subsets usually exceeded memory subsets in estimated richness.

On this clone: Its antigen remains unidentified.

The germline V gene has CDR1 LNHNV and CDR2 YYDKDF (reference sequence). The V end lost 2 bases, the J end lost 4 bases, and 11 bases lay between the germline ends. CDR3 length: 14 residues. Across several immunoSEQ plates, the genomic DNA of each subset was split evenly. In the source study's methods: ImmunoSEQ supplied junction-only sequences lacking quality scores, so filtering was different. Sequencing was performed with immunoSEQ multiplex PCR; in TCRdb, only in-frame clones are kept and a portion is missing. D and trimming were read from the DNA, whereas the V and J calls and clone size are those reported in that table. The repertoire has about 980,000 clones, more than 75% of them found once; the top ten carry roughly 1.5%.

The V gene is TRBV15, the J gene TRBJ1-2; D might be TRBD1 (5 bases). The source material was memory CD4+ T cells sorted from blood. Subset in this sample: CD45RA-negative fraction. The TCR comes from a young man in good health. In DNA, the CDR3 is TGTGCCACCAGCAGACAGGGCTCTAGCTATGGCTACACCTTC. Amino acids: CATSRQGSSYGYTF.